Listed below are T cell receptor beta chains from one sample, sequenced in a study of cytomegalovirus exposure and HLA in healthy donors. Some clones are missing from TCRdb's copy, which holds only in-frame ones; the method was immunoSEQ multiplex PCR. The sample lists roughly 140,000 clones; 73% were seen once. The sample taken for sequencing was PBMCs. The receptor set was obtained from a human donor in good health. Both conserved end residues are part of each CDR3. Each record gives: V gene, J gene, D gene, clone size, CDR3 DNA, CDR3 protein. A D gene is named only where the DNA matches it firmly. Clone size is shown for a subset of rows, as once, few, many or a class of expanded clone.

TRBV5-5,TRBJ1-4,NA,few,TGTGCCAGCAGCACCATGAGTGCAACTAATGAAAAACTGTTTTTT,CASSTMSATNEKLFF
TRBV6-1,TRBJ2-7,NA,few,TGTGCCAGCAGTGACCCCGGGACATTTCTAAGGGGAGAGCAGTACTTC,CASSDPGTFLRGEQYF
TRBV6-5,TRBJ2-1,TRBD2,NA,TGTGCCAGCAGTACCCTAGCGGGAGGTTACAATGAGCAGTTCTTC,CASSTLAGGYNEQFF
TRBV2,TRBJ2-1,TRBD1,NA,TGTGCCAGCTCGGGACAGGGATCTTTCGATGAGCAGTTCTTC,CASSGQGSFDEQFF
TRBV4-1,TRBJ1-2,NA,few,TGCGCCAGCAGCCCAAACCCCAACGTCCAGTATGGCTACACCTTC,CASSPNPNVQYGYTF
TRBV7-6,TRBJ2-3,NA,NA,TGTGCCAGCAGCCAAGAATGGCTGGATACGCAGTATTTT,CASSQEWLDTQYF
TRBV18,TRBJ2-1,NA,NA,TGTGCCAGCTCACCACAATCGAATGAGCAGTTCTTC,CASSPQSNEQFF
TRBV30,TRBJ1-2,TRBD1,NA,TGTGCCTGGAGACCGCAGGGGGCGGCCTATGGCTACACCTTC,CAWRPQGAAYGYTF
TRBV7-6,TRBJ2-7,TRBD2,NA,TGTGCCAGCAGCGGGAAGAGAGGGGCGGGGGGGCCGTATACTTACGAGCAGTACTTC,CASSGKRGAGGPYTYEQYF
TRBV5-4,TRBJ2-3,TRBD2,NA,TGTGCCAGCAAGCTAGCGGGGGGAGATACGCAGTATTTT,CASKLAGGDTQYF
TRBV25-1,TRBJ1-4,NA,few,TGTGCCAGCAGTGGGCCCCGACGGGATGAAAAACTGTTTTTT,CASSGPRRDEKLFF
TRBV6-6,TRBJ2-2,TRBD1,few,TGTGCCAGCAGTCCCCTGGGACAGGGCGCGGGGGAGCTGTTTTTT,CASSPLGQGAGELFF
TRBV6-5,TRBJ2-1,TRBD2,NA,TGTGCCAGCAGTTACCGACTAGCGGGGGAGGAGCAGTTCTTC,CASSYRLAGEEQFF
TRBV15,TRBJ1-5,NA,once,TGTGCCACCAGCAGGGGGCGCATGGTAGATCAGCCCCAGCATTTT,CATSRGRMVDQPQHF
TRBV30,TRBJ2-1,NA,NA,TGTGCCTGGAGTCCTCGGGGGAATGAGCAGTTCTTC,CAWSPRGNEQFF
TRBV6-5,TRBJ2-3,NA,NA,TGTGCCAGCAGTTACAGTACCGGGGGAGATACGCAGTATTTT,CASSYSTGGDTQYF
TRBV27,TRBJ1-6,NA,NA,TGTGCCAGCAGTTTCGACGGGACTCCCAATTCACCCCTCCACTTT,CASSFDGTPNSPLHF